The 30 T cell receptor beta chains listed next were all sequenced from one sample in a study of cytomegalovirus exposure and HLA in healthy donors. Vbeta (60) and Jbeta (13) primers were used in the PCR. Sequencing was performed with immunoSEQ multiplex PCR; in TCRdb, only in-frame clones are kept and a portion is missing. The table records around 170,000 clones, 81% of them present only once. Sequencing was done on a sample of PBMCs. The receptors shown here come from a man aged 50 to 60 in good health and CMV-seronegative.

This clone occurred a few times. This chain joins TRBV27 and TRBJ1-2; the match to TRBD1 covers 8 bases. The CDR3 consists of 14 residues. The germline gives CDR1 MNHEY, CDR2 SMNVEV (reference sequence). V shed 6 bases and J 4 bases; nucleotides not matched to a gene: 7. The CDR3 sequence: CASRRQGTFYGYTF. The CDR3 DNA sequence: TGTGCCAGCAGAAGACAGGGGACGTTCTATGGCTACACCTTC.

CDR3 amino acids: CASSERTSGGTYNEQFF. CDR3 DNA sequence: TGTGCCAGCAGTGAGCGGACTAGCGGGGGGACGTACAATGAGCAGTTCTTC. The chain recombines TRBV25-1 with TRBJ2-1; 14 positions agree with TRBD2. The CDR3 is 17 amino acids. CDR1 and CDR2 (germline): MGHDK, SYGVNS. The trim removed 3 bases at V and 4 bases at J, leaving 5 bases unmatched.

Only one count was recorded for this clone. The V call is TRBV29-1, the J call TRBJ1-1, with D maybe TRBD1 (5 bases). Germline assignment: CDR1 SQVTM and CDR2 ANQGSEA. Between the trimmed V and J ends, which lost 4 bases and 4 bases, there was a span of 10 bases. CDR3 length: 12 residues. CDR3 protein: CSVVPRGTEAFF. The DNA of the CDR3 is TGCAGCGTTGTTCCAAGGGGCACTGAAGCTTTCTTT.

This clone came up once. Relative to the germline gene, one junction end is altered; a read error may explain this. This chain uses TRBV7-9 with TRBJ2-3; D gene uncertain. Germline CDR1 reads SEHNR; CDR2 reads FQNEAQ (reference sequence). There are 12 residues in the CDR3. This CDR3 is CSSDSPTDTQYF. Written as DNA, the CDR3 is TGTTCCAGCGATAGCCCCACAGATACGCAGTATTTT.

V is TRBV7-2 and J is TRBJ2-3; D call uncertain. Germline V lookup: CDR1 SGHTA, CDR2 FQGNSA. CDR3 size: 11 residues. V was trimmed by 1 base and J by 8 bases, leaving 4 bases between them. Here the CDR3 reads CASSLGGTQYF. The CDR3 DNA sequence: TGTGCCAGCAGCTTAGGAGGTACGCAGTATTTT. Drawing the rest from reference TRBV7-2 and TRBJ2-3, the complete variable domain is GAGVSQSPSNKVTEKGKDVELRCDPISGHTALYWYRQSLGQGLEFLIYFQGNSAPDKSGLPSDRFSAERTGGSVSTLTIQRTQQEDSAVYLCASSLGGTQYFGPGTRLTVL.

This clone was recorded only once. The rearrangement uses TRBV4-1 and TRBJ2-7, with 11 bases aligning to TRBD2. The ends lost 0 bases at V and 0 bases at J; junction bases unmatched: 4. Germline V CDR1 and CDR2: MGHRA, YSYEKL. The CDR3 contains 17 residues. The CDR3 DNA is TGCGCCAGCAGCCAAGACCTAGCGGGGGGTCCCTCCTACGAGCAGTACTTC. Translated: CASSQDLAGGPSYEQYF.

Concerning this clone: An end of the junction differs from the germline gene, which may be a read error. J is TRBJ1-6 and V is TRBV7-9; unclear D gene. Germline assignment: CDR1 SEHNR and CDR2 FQNEAQ (reference sequence). This CDR3 contains 13 residues. The DNA for the CDR3 is TGTTCCAGCAGCCTCCCGTTTAATTCACCCCTCCACTTT. Its protein is CSSSLPFNSPLHF.

V usage is TRBV10-3 and J usage is TRBJ2-2; D is perhaps TRBD2 (6 bases). V lost 4 bases, J lost 1 base, and 7 bases lay in between. The CDR3 length is 14 residues. Germline CDR1 reads ENHRY; CDR2 reads SYGVKD. The CDR3 is CAISGSGNTGELFF. For the CDR3, the DNA is TGTGCCATCAGTGGTAGCGGGAACACCGGGGAGCTGTTTTTT.

V and J are TRBV27 and TRBJ2-3, with D perhaps TRBD1 (8 bases). Looked up from germline, CDR1 is MNHEY and CDR2 is SMNVEV (reference sequence). CDR3 length: 13 amino acids. The ends were cut back, 5 bases at V and 4 bases at J, with 10 bases in the middle. The CDR3 loop reads CASSTGGADTQYF. The CDR3 nucleotides are TGTGCCAGCAGTACAGGGGGGGCAGATACGCAGTATTTT.

A single count supports this clone. This chain uses TRBV7-9 with TRBJ1-6; 9 bases are shared with TRBD1. Germline CDR1 and CDR2: SEHNR and FQNEAQ (reference sequence). Germline trimming cut 6 bases from V and 11 bases from J; bases unmatched to any gene: 8. The length of the CDR3 is 14 residues. Here the CDR3 DNA reads TGTGCCAGCAGTCTAGGACAGGGGAACCCACCCCTCCACTTT. This codes for CASSLGQGNPPLHF.

The DNA for the CDR3 is TGTGCCAGCAGCGCCGCTAACTATGGCTACACCTTC. Encoded protein: CASSAANYGYTF. The rearrangement joins TRBV9 to TRBJ1-2; D remains unclear. Germline V gene data show CDR1 as SGDLS and CDR2 as YYNGEE. The CDR3 runs 12 residues. Trimming removed 3 bases at V and 0 bases at J, with 3 bases between.

The chain joins TRBV5-6 to TRBJ1-2; D is possibly TRBD1 (5 bases). Trimming removed 3 bases from V and 5 bases from J, with 14 bases in between. This CDR3 is built from 14 residues. In germline, CDR1 is SGHDT, CDR2 YYEEEE. CDR3 protein: CASSSSGGRYGYTF. CDR3 coding DNA: TGTGCCAGCAGCTCGTCCGGGGGTAGGTATGGCTACACCTTC.

This rearrangement joins TRBV6-5 to TRBJ2-1, with a weak D call TRBD2 (6 bases). CDR3 length equals 12 residues. The V gene lost 9 bases and the J gene lost 4 bases, with 10 bases spanning the gap. Germline CDR1 MNHEY, CDR2 SVGAGI. Written as DNA, the CDR3 is TGTGCCAGTCGGAGCGGGTACAATGAGCAGTTCTTC. Translating it yields CASRSGYNEQFF.

The V gene is TRBV5-1, the J gene TRBJ2-5; tentative D call: TRBD2 (5 bases). The CDR3 spans 14 residues. V dropped 5 bases and J dropped 4 bases, with 15 bases sitting between them. Germline V gene data show CDR1 as SGHRS and CDR2 as YFSETQ. The CDR3 is CASSPNPAGETQYF. CDR3 in DNA: TGCGCCAGCAGTCCGAACCCGGCGGGAGAGACCCAGTACTTC.

The chain joins TRBV18 to TRBJ1-4; no clear D. CDR3 length: 14 amino acids. Germline V gives CDR1 KGHSH, CDR2 LQKENI. V was shortened by 0 bases and J by 4 bases, with 6 bases between the two germline ends. The CDR3 bases are TGTGCCAGCTCACCACCGTTTCGTAATGAAAAACTGTTTTTT. This translates into CASSPPFRNEKLFF. The full variable domain, its missing parts supplied by reference TRBV18 and TRBJ1-4, is NAGVMQNPRHLVRRRGQEARLRCSPMKGHSHVYWYRQLPEEGLKFMVYLQKENIIDESGMPKERFSAEFPKEGPSILRIQQVVRGDSAAYFCASSPPFRNEKLFFGSGTQLSVL.

The V gene is TRBV7-2, the J gene TRBJ1-2, with D possibly matching TRBD1 (6 bases). This CDR3 spans 14 amino acids. Germline V gene sequence: CDR1 SGHTA, CDR2 FQGNSA. Between the trimmed V and J ends, which lost 5 bases and 8 bases, there was a span of 18 bases. As DNA, the CDR3 is TGTGCCAGCAGCCCGGCAGGGGCCCTGAGGGGCTACACCTTC. Its protein product is CASSPAGALRGYTF.

The J gene is TRBJ2-1, the V gene TRBV18, with D perhaps TRBD1 (5 bases). The CDR3 totals 17 residues. V shed 0 bases and J shed 7 bases, with 19 bases lying between them. Germline CDR1 reads KGHSH; CDR2 reads LQKENI. Here the CDR3 reads CASSPPDLTALWNEQFF. Written as DNA, the CDR3 is TGTGCCAGCTCACCACCCGATTTGACAGCCCTTTGGAATGAGCAGTTCTTC.

Concerning this clone itself: Other DNA sequences in the sample encode the same CDR3. The chain carries TRBV7-3 and TRBJ1-1, with a possible D match to TRBD1 (6 bases). Germline CDR1 reads SGHTA; CDR2 reads FQGTGA. The CDR3 loop spans 14 amino acids. Deletions cut 9 bases from V and 4 bases from J, with 18 bases between. DNA for the CDR3: TGTGCCAGTAGCATCACAGGGTCGCCCACTGAAGCTTTCTTT. It codes for CASSITGSPTEAFF. The variable domain in full, completed from reference TRBV7-3 and TRBJ1-1, reads GAGVSQTPSNKVTEKGKYVELRCDPISGHTALYWYRQSLGQGPEFLIYFQGTGAADDSGLPNDRFFAVRPEGSVSTLKIQRTERGDSAVYLCASSITGSPTEAFFGQGTRLTVV.

The chain couples TRBV7-9 to TRBJ2-3; D remains unclear. The V gene's germline CDR1 is SEHNR and CDR2 FQNEAQ (reference sequence). This CDR3 has 13 residues. V was pared by 0 bases and J by 8 bases, with 9 bases between. The CDR3 spells CASSLALRSTQYF. The CDR3 DNA reads as TGTGCCAGCAGCTTAGCGCTACGGAGTACGCAGTATTTT.

The chain joins TRBV10-3 to TRBJ2-7, with a weak D call TRBD1 (5 bases). Germline V gene sequence: CDR1 ENHRY, CDR2 SYGVKD. V gave up 6 bases and J gave up 6 bases, with 12 bases separating them. CDR3 length: 12 amino acids. CDR3 amino acids: CAIRAVQGEQYF. DNA for the CDR3: TGTGCCATCAGGGCTGTCCAGGGCGAGCAGTACTTC.

This clone was detected only once. The chain links TRBV30 to TRBJ1-4; D is possibly TRBD1 (5 bases). Trimming pared 2 bases from V and 7 bases from J, leaving 17 bases between. CDR1 and CDR2 from the germline V gene are GTSNPN and SVGIG (reference sequence). CDR3 size: 15 residues. In DNA, the CDR3 is TGTGCCTGGAGTCCTCCCGGAAGACAGAGTGAAAAACTGTTTTTT. As protein: CAWSPPGRQSEKLFF.

The CDR3 protein is CASQAGQGSPEAFF. The CDR3 region has the DNA TGTGCCTCCCAGGCGGGACAGGGGTCCCCGGAGGCTTTCTTT. The chain has TRBV18 and TRBJ1-1, with 10 nucleotides matching TRBD1. The V segment lost 11 bases and the J segment 11 bases; nucleotides outside the gene matches: 17. The CDR3 spans 14 residues. The germline CDR1 and CDR2 sequences are KGHSH and LQKENI.

The chain uses TRBV4-3 and TRBJ1-2; 11 bases match TRBD1. The CDR3 covers 15 residues. With V trimmed by 3 bases and J by 8 bases, 8 bases remained unmatched. Germline values: CDR1 LGHNA, CDR2 YSLEER. CDR3 sequence reads: CASSQAGTGGRGYTF. DNA for the CDR3: TGCGCCAGCAGCCAGGCCGGGACAGGGGGGCGAGGCTACACCTTC.

Written as DNA, the CDR3 is TGTGCCAGCAGCGGAGAATCGGGACAGAACACCGGGGAGCTGTTTTTT. Its translation is CASSGESGQNTGELFF. This chain joins TRBV11-2 and TRBJ2-2, with a tentative D call TRBD1 (6 bases). Trimming shortened V by 5 bases and J by 1 base, and 14 bases separated the two germline ends. Germline values: CDR1 SGHAT, CDR2 FQNNGV. CDR3 length: 16 amino acids. Full variable domain (missing parts from reference TRBV11-2 and TRBJ2-2): EAGVAQSPRYKIIEKRQSVAFWCNPISGHATLYWYQQILGQGPKLLIQFQNNGVVDDSQLPKDRFSAERLKGVDSTLKIQPAKLEDSAVYLCASSGESGQNTGELFFGEGSRLTVL.

The rearrangement joins TRBV27 to TRBJ2-3; 7 nucleotides align to TRBD2. Germline CDR1 and CDR2: MNHEY and SMNVEV (reference sequence). CDR3 length equals 15 residues. Unmatched junction bases numbered 4, after V lost 0 bases and J lost 4 bases. CDR3 DNA sequence: TGTGCCAGCAGTTTATCAGCGGGGTGGGCAGATACGCAGTATTTT. Translated, it gives CASSLSAGWADTQYF.

CDR3 protein: CASSFGQVGYEQYF. In DNA, the CDR3 is TGTGCCAGCAGTTTTGGACAGGTCGGTTACGAGCAGTACTTC. The chain is built from TRBV6-5 and TRBJ2-7; TRBD1 aligns across 7 bases. The CDR3 is made up of 14 amino acids. V lost 4 bases to trimming and J lost 4 bases; unmatched junction nucleotides: 7. Germline CDR1 and CDR2: MNHEY and SVGAGI.

This sequence joins TRBV5-1 and TRBJ2-4, with TRBD2 as a possible D gene (6 bases). The germline V and J ends were trimmed by 4 bases and 8 bases, with 13 bases remaining between them. This CDR3 is built from 13 residues. Germline-derived CDR1 and CDR2 are SGHRS and YFSETQ. Written as DNA, the CDR3 is TGCGCCAGCAGCCGGGAGTGGGGAGACATTCAGTACTTC. It codes for CASSREWGDIQYF.

This chain uses TRBV23-1 with TRBJ1-2, with TRBD1 matching 9 bases. TRBV23-1 is designated an ORF whose function remains uncertain. With V trimmed by 3 bases and J by 5 bases, 4 bases remained unmatched. This CDR3 contains 14 residues. The CDR3: CASSHPTGGYGYTF. CDR3 nucleotides: TGCGCCAGCAGTCACCCGACAGGGGGGTATGGCTACACCTTC.

The rearrangement links TRBV4-3 to TRBJ2-2, with 8 bases matching TRBD2. The J segment lost 3 bases and the V segment lost 3 bases, leaving 9 bases of the junction unmatched. Germline assignment: CDR1 LGHNA and CDR2 YSLEER. This CDR3 comprises 17 residues. The CDR3 is CASSQSGGGTYTGELFF. CDR3 bases: TGCGCCAGCAGCCAGTCTGGCGGGGGGACTTACACCGGGGAGCTGTTTTTT.

The chain carries TRBV25-1 and TRBJ1-6; D is unclear. CDR3 length: 15 residues. Germline CDR1 and CDR2: MGHDK and SYGVNS. V was cut by 1 base and J by 13 bases, with 17 bases left in between. CDR3 sequence reads: CASSELGGEGIPLHF. CDR3 nucleotide sequence: TGTGCCAGCAGTGAATTGGGCGGGGAGGGAATCCCCCTCCACTTT.